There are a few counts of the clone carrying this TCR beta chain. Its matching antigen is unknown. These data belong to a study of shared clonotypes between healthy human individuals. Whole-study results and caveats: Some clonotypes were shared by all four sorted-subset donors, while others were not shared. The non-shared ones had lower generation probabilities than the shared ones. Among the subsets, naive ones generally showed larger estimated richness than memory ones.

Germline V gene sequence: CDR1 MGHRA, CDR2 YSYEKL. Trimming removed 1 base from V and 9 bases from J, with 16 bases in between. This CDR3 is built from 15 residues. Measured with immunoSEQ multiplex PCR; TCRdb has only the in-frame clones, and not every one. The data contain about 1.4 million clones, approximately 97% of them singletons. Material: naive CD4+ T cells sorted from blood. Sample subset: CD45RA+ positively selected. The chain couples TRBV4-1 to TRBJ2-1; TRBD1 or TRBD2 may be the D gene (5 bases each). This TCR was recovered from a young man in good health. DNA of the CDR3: TGCGCCAGCAGCCAAGTTTTACGAGGGGCTGGTGAGCAGTTCTTC. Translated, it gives CASSQVLRGAGEQFF.